The clone carrying this TCR beta chain has only a few counts. Its antigen is not known. This entry belongs to a study of cytomegalovirus exposure and HLA in healthy donors. Primers: 60 Vbeta forward and 13 Jbeta reverse. Clones were read by immunoSEQ multiplex PCR, and TCRdb kept only the in-frame ones, dropping some. The profile shows roughly 170,000 clones, 80% to 85% of them singletons. The CDR3 loop spans 15 amino acids. In germline, CDR1 is SEHNR, CDR2 FQNEAQ (reference sequence). Trimming removed 3 bases from V and 6 bases from J; junction bases left unmatched: 6. Overall study results and limits: In an earlier analysis, about 87% or about 30%: the productive usage of most TCR beta V segments. V- and J-gene trimming of TCR beta was linked (in a later analysis) to a missense DCLRE1C variant.

The chain has TRBV7-9 and TRBJ2-1; TRBD2 matches at 9 bases. This receptor was obtained from a man over 45 in good health and CMV-seronegative. The source material was PBMCs. The CDR3, as DNA: TGTGCCAGCAGCTTGGGGCCGGGACTAGCCAATGAGCAGTTCTTC. Translating gives CASSLGPGLANEQFF.